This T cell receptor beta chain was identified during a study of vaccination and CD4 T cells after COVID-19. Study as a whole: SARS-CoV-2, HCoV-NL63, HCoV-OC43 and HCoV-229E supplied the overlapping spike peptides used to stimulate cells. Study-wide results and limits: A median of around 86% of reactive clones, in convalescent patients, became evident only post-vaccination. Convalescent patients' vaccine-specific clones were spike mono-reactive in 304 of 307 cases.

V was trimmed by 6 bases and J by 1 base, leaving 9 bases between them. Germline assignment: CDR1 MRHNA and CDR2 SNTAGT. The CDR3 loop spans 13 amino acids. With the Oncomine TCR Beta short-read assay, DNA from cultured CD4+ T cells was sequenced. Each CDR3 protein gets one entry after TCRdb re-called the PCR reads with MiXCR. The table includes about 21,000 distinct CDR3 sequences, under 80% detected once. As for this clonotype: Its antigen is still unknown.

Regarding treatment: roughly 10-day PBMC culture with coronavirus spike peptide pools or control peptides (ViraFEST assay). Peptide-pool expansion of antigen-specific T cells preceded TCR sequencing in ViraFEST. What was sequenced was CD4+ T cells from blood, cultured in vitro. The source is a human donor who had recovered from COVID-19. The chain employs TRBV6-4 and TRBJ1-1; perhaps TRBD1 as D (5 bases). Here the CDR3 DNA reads TGTGCCAGCAGACAAGACAGGAACACTGAAGCTTTCTTT. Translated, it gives CASRQDRNTEAFF.